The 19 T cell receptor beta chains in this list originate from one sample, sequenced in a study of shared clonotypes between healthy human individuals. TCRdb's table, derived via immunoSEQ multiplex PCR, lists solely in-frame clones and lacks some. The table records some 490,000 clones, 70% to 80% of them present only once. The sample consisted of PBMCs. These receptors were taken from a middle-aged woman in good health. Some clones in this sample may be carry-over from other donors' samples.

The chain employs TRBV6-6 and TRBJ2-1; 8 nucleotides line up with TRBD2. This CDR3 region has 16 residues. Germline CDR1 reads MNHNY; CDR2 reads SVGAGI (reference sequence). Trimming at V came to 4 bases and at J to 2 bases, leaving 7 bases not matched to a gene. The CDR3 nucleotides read TGTGCCAGCAGTTCCCACACTAGCGGCACCTACAATGAGCAGTTCTTC. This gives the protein CASSSHTSGTYNEQFF.

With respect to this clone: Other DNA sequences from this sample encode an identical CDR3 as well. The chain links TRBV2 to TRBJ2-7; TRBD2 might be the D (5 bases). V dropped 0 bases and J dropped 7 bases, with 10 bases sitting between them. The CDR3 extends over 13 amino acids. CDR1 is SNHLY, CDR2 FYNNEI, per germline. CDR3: CASSEARAGEQYF. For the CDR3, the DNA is TGTGCCAGCAGTGAAGCGCGGGCCGGGGAGCAGTACTTC.

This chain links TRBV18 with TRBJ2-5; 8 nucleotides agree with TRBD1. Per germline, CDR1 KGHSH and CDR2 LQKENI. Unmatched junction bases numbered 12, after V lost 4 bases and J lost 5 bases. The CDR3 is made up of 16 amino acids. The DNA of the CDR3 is TGTGCCAGCTCACTACCTCCCCAGGGGGCATGGGAGACCCAGTACTTC. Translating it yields CASSLPPQGAWETQYF.

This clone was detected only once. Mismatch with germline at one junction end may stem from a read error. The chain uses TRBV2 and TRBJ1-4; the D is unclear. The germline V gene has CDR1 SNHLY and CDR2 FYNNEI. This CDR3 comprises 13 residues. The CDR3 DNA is TGTGCCAGCAGTGAAGCGGGCAGGTGGATGTATCTTTTT. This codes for CASSEAGRWMYLF.

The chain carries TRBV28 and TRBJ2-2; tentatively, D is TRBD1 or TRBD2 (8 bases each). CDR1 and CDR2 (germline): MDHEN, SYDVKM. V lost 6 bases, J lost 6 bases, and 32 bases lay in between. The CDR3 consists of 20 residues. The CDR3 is CASSTNRGWQGLGHPGELFF. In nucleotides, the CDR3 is TGTGCCAGCAGCACCAACAGGGGGTGGCAGGGACTAGGGCACCCCGGGGAGCTGTTTTTT.

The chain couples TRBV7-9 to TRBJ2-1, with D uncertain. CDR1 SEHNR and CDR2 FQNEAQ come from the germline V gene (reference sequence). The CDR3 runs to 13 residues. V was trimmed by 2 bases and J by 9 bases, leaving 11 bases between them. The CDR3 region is CASSLNLEGEQFF. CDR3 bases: TGTGCCAGCAGCTTAAACCTAGAAGGTGAGCAGTTCTTC.

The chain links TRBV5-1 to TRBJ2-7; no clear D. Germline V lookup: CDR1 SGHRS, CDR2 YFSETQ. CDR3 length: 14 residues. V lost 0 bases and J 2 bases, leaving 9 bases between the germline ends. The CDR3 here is CASSLEVATYEQYF. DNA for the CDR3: TGCGCCAGCAGCTTGGAGGTGGCTACCTACGAGCAGTACTTC. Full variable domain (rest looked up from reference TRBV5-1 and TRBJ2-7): KAGVTQTPRYLIKTRGQQVTLSCSPISGHRSVSWYQQTPGQGLQFLFEYFSETQRNKGNFPGRFSGRQFSNSRSEMNVSTLELGDSALYLCASSLEVATYEQYFGPGTRLTVT.

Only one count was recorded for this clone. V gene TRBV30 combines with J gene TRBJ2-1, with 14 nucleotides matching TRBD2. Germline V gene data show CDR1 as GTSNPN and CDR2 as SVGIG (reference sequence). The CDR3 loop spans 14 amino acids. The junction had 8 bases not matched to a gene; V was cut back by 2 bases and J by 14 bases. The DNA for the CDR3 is TGTGCCTGGAGTACCGGGACTAGCGGGAGATCGGAGTTCTTC. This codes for CAWSTGTSGRSEFF.

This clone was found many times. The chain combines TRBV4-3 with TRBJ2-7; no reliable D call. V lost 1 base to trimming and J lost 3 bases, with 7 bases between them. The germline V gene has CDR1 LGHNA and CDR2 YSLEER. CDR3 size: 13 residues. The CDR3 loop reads CASSQVGGYEQYF. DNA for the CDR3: TGCGCCAGCAGCCAAGTAGGTGGCTACGAGCAGTACTTC.

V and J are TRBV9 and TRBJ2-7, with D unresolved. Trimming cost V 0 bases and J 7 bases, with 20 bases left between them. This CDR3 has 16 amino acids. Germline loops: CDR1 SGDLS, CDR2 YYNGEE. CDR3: CASSVVVRTSCAEQYF. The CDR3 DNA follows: TGTGCCAGCAGCGTAGTGGTCCGAACCTCTTGCGCGGAGCAGTACTTC.

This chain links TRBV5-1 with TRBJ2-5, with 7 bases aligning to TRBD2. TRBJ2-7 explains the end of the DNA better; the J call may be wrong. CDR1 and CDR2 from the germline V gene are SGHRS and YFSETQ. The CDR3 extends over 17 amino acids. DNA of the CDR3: TGCGCCAGCAGCTTGGTGGGAAGCGGGGTGACTCCCTACGAGCAGTACTTC. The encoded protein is CASSLVGSGVTPYEQYF.

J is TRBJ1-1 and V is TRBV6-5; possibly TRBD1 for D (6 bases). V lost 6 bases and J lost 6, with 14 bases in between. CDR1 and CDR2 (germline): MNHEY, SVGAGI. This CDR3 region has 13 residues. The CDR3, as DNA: TGTGCCAGCAGAATACAGGGTCTCTCTGAAGCTTTCTTT. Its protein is CASRIQGLSEAFF.

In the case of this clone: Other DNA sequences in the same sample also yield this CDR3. The CDR3 nucleotides read TGTGCCACCAGCAGGGACAGGAGTAATCAGCCCCAGCATTTT. Translated, it gives CATSRDRSNQPQHF. V usage is TRBV15 and J usage is TRBJ1-5; TRBD1 matches 7 bases. This CDR3 is 14 amino acids long. Germline CDR1 is LNHNV and CDR2 is YYDKDF (reference sequence). V shed 3 bases, J shed 4 bases, and the junction held 3 bases outside the gene matches.

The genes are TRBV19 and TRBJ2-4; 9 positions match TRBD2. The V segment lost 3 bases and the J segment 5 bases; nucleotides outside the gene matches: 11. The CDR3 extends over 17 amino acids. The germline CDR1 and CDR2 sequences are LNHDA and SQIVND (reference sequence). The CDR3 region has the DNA TGTGCCAGTAGTATGAGAAGGGCGGGAGGGTGGCAAAACATTCAGTACTTC. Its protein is CASSMRRAGGWQNIQYF.

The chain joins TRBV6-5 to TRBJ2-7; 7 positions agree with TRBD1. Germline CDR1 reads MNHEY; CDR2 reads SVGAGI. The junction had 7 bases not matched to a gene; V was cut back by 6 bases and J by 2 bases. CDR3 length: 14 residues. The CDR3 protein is CASSLRQGPYEQYF. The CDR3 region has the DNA TGTGCCAGCAGCCTTCGACAGGGCCCCTACGAGCAGTACTTC.

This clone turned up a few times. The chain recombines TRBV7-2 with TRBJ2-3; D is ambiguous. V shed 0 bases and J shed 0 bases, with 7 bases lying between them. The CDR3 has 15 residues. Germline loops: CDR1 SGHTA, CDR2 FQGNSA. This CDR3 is CASSLAAASTDTQYF. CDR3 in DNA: TGTGCCAGCAGCTTAGCGGCTGCTAGCACAGATACGCAGTATTTT.

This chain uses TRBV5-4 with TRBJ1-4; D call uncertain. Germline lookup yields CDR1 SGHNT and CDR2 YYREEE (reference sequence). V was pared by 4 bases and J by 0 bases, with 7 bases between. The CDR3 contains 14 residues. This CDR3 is CASSLETTNEKLFF. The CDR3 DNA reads TGTGCCAGCAGCCTAGAAACAACTAATGAAAAACTGTTTTTT.

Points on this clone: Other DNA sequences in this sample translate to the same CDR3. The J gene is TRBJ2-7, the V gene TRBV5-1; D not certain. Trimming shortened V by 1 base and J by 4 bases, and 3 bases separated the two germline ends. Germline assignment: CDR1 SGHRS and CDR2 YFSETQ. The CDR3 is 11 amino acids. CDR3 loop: CASSLNYEQYF. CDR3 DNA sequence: TGCGCCAGCAGCTTGAATTACGAGCAGTACTTC.

Written as DNA, the CDR3 is TGTGCCAGCAGCTACCCCTCCCGCGTTGCGGGGGCCAACGTCCTGACTTTC. Translation: CASSYPSRVAGANVLTF. This chain links TRBV5-4 with TRBJ2-6, with D uncertain. Germline V gene sequence: CDR1 SGHNT, CDR2 YYREEE (reference sequence). The CDR3 has 17 residues. The V end lost 3 bases, the J end lost 4 bases, and 17 bases lay between the germline ends. The full variable domain, completed using reference TRBV5-4 and TRBJ2-6, is ETGVTQSPTHLIKTRGQQVTLRCSSQSGHNTVSWYQQALGQGPQFIFQYYREEENGRGNFPPRFSGLQFPNYSSELNVNALELDDSALYLCASSYPSRVAGANVLTFGAGSRLTVL.